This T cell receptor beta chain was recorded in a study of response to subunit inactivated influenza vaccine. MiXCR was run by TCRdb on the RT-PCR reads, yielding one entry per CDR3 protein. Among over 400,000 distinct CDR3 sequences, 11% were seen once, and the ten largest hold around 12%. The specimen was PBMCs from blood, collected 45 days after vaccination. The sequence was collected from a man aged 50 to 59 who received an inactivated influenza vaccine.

For the CDR3, the DNA is TGTGCCACCAGCGGACTAGCGGGGGGGCGTAGGGAGCAGTTCTTC. This codes for CATSGLAGGRREQFF. This chain connects TRBV24-1 to TRBJ2-1; TRBD2 matches 15 bases. Germline CDR1 KGHDR, CDR2 SFDVKD. The CDR3 runs 15 residues. V was clipped by 7 bases and J by 10 bases; unmatched bases: 7.